Below are 9 T cell receptor beta chains sequenced from a single sample in a study of blood T cell repertoires in COVID-19. This table comes from immunoSEQ multiplex PCR, and its TCRdb copy is limited to in-frame clones, with some not included. The repertoire consists of about 100,000 clones, with around 92% occurring once and the leading ten covering more than 5%. The source material was peripheral blood. These receptors were obtained from a man between 45 and 60 years old with active COVID-19.

V usage is TRBV9 and J usage is TRBJ2-1; 8 bases map to TRBD2. CDR3 length equals 17 residues. Germline V gene data show CDR1 as SGDLS and CDR2 as YYNGEE. V shed 0 bases and J 0 bases; nucleotides not matched to a gene: 5. The CDR3 sequence: CASSVDTSGASYNEQFF. The CDR3 nucleotides are TGTGCCAGCAGCGTAGATACTAGCGGAGCCTCCTACAATGAGCAGTTCTTC.

The chain has TRBV2 and TRBJ2-5; 7 nucleotides line up with TRBD2. This CDR3 has 16 amino acids. CDR1 and CDR2 (germline): SNHLY, FYNNEI. V trimming: 3 bases; J trimming: 4 bases; junction bases outside the gene matches: 11. CDR3 protein: CASSEEGRETPETQYF. The CDR3 nucleotides read TGTGCCAGCAGTGAGGAGGGGCGGGAGACCCCAGAGACCCAGTACTTC. The variable domain in full, completed from reference TRBV2 and TRBJ2-5, reads EPEVTQTPSHQVTQMGQEVILRCVPISNHLYFYWYRQILGQKVEFLVSFYNNEISEKSEIFDDQFSVERPDGSNFTLKIRSTKLEDSAMYFCASSEEGRETPETQYFGPGTRLLVL.

The chain is built from TRBV5-4 and TRBJ2-5; 15 nucleotides agree with TRBD2. The germline CDR1 and CDR2 sequences are SGHNT and YYREEE (reference sequence). V lost 4 bases, J lost 1 base, and 11 bases stayed unmatched. This CDR3 region has 19 residues. In nucleotides, the CDR3 is TGTGCCAGCAGCCCTCGGGGGACTAGCGGGAGGTGGGGCCAAGAGACCCAGTACTTC. Translating gives CASSPRGTSGRWGQETQYF. Looking up the rest from reference TRBV5-4 and TRBJ2-5 gives the full variable domain: ETGVTQSPTHLIKTRGQQVTLRCSSQSGHNTVSWYQQALGQGPQFIFQYYREEENGRGNFPPRFSGLQFPNYSSELNVNALELDDSALYLCASSPRGTSGRWGQETQYFGPGTRLLVL.

The chain joins TRBV9 to TRBJ2-7, with 10 nucleotides matching TRBD2. After removal of 4 bases from V and 2 bases from J, the junction contained 6 bases not matched to a gene. Germline CDR1 is SGDLS and CDR2 is YYNGEE. This CDR3 is built from 15 residues. The CDR3 loop is CASSPRTSGAYEQYF. As DNA, the CDR3 is TGTGCCAGCAGCCCCCGGACTAGCGGAGCCTACGAGCAGTACTTC.

CDR3 region: CAINAGSGVRDTQYF. The CDR3 bases are TGTGCCATCAACGCCGGGAGCGGGGTTCGTGATACGCAGTATTTT. The chain joins TRBV10-3 to TRBJ2-3, with TRBD2 matching 7 bases. The CDR3 sequence is 15 residues long. The germline V gene encodes CDR1 ENHRY and CDR2 SYGVKD. Trimming took 7 bases from V and 6 from J; bases not matched to a gene: 13.

By sample fraction, this clone is medium-sized. The V and J genes are TRBV7-3 and TRBJ2-7; TRBD1 agrees at 9 bases. The V and J ends lost 2 bases and 2 bases, in that order; junction bases with no gene match: 19. Germline V gene lookup returns CDR1 SGHTA and CDR2 FQGTGA. The CDR3 is 20 amino acids. In nucleotides, the CDR3 is TGTGCCAGCAGCTTAGTCGGGACAGGGCGAACCGGGACCCTGCCCTACGAGCAGTACTTC. Translated: CASSLVGTGRTGTLPYEQYF. Based on the CDR3 plus reference TRBV7-3 and TRBJ2-7, the full variable domain is GAGVSQTPSNKVTEKGKYVELRCDPISGHTALYWYRQSLGQGPEFLIYFQGTGAADDSGLPNDRFFAVRPEGSVSTLKIQRTERGDSAVYLCASSLVGTGRTGTLPYEQYFGPGTRLTVT.

This chain joins TRBV14 and TRBJ1-6; D gene unclear. Trimming removed 6 bases from V and 7 bases from J, with 13 bases in between. The CDR3 loop spans 14 amino acids. Germline V gives CDR1 SGHDN, CDR2 FVKESK. CDR3 amino acids: CASRQKPANSPLHF. The CDR3 coding sequence is TGTGCCAGCAGACAAAAGCCAGCGAATTCACCCCTCCACTTT.

The chain has TRBV19 and TRBJ1-2; D call uncertain. Per germline, CDR1 LNHDA and CDR2 SQIVND (reference sequence). The length of the CDR3 is 13 residues. Trimming took 9 bases from V and 8 from J, leaving 19 bases between them. Here the CDR3 DNA reads TGTGCCAGCAGTCCGGACTACACGCGGGGCTACACCTTC. It encodes CASSPDYTRGYTF.

This sequence joins TRBV27 and TRBJ2-2; D is unclear. With 6 bases removed from V and 1 base from J, the gap between germline ends came to 6 bases. The CDR3 has 13 residues. CDR1 and CDR2 (germline): MNHEY, SMNVEV (reference sequence). The CDR3 bases are TGTGCCAGCAGAATCGTGAACACCGGGGAGCTGTTTTTT. Its translation is CASRIVNTGELFF.